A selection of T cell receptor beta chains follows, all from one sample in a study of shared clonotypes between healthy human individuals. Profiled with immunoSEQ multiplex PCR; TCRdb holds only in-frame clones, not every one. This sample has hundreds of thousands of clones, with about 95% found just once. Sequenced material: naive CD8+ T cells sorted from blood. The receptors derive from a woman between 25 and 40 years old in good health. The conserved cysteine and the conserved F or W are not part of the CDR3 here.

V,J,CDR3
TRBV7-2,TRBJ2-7,ASSFSDGASYEQY
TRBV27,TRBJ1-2,ASSVTGEYGYT
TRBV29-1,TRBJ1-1,SVVLGPYGAF
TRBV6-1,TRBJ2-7,ASSGTGVSYEQY
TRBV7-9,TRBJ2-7,ASSLESGTAHPYEQY
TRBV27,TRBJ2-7,ASRLPSSYEQY
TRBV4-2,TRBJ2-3,ASSQDESGRVDTQY
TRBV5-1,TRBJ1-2,ASSLGTGLGYT
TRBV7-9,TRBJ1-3,ASSSSINSGSGNTIY
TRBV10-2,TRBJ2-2,ASSESGATGELF
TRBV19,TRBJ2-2,ASGDRGPGELF
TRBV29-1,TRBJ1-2,SVVGGLGYT
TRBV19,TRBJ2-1,ASSISPGGLVEQF
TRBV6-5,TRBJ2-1,ASSLDQNLYNEQF
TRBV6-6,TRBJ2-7,ASSYDVRGAFYEQY
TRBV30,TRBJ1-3,AWIQASGNTIY
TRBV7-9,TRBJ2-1,ASSLFSRDRQNEQF
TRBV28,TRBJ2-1,ASSLGTSGRNEQF
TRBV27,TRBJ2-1,ASSVGLDNYNEQF
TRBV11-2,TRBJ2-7,ASSSPDYEQY
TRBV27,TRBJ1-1,ASSSGSEAF
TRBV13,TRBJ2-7,ASSSGRQGVYEQY
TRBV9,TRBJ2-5,ASSPTAGSWETQY
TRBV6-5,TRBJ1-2,ASWGQLSNYGYT
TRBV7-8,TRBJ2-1,ASSRDDSPVDEQF
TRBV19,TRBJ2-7,ASRPGQSRPYEQY
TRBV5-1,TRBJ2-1,ASRRLLAGTGGEQF
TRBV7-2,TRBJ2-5,ASSSDPRTETQY
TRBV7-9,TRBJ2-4,ASPRQVIAKNIQY
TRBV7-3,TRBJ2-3,ASRASGSDTQY
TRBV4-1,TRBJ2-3,ASSQDPTSGSLDTQY
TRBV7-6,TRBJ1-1,ASSLQNTEAF
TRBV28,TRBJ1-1,ASSLRGMNTEAF
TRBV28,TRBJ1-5,ASSFLQGRGQPQH
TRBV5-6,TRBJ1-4,ASSTGGNEKLF
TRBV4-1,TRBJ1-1,ASSQGPGSNTEAF
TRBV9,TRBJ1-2,ASSRDSYGYT
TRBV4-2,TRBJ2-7,ASSLEREPPYEQY
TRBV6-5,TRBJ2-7,ASSSGGEQY
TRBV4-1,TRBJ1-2,ASSQEGGLRDYT
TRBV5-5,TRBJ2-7,ASSSDRGVYEQY
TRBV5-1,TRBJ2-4,ASSRGQAKPRDIQY
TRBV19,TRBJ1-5,ASSIWGGGNQPQH
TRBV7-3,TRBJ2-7,ASSSLGSGGMYEQY
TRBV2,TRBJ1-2,ASSRTGVDGYT
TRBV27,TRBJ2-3,ASSLNTPYADTQY
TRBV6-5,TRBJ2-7,ASRGGIVEQY
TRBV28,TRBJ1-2,AVQGPRYYGYT
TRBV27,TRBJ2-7,ASGWAGGFEQY
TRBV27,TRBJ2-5,ASSNRAETQY
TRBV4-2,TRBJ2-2,ASSQVSPSGWIGELF
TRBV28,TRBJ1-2,ASSQTELYGYT
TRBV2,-,ASGPGRLYEQY